This T cell receptor beta chain was documented in a study of PD-1 blockade in classical Hodgkin lymphoma. In the study overall: The study gave patients nivolumab 3 mg/kg intravenously every 2 weeks. Study observations and caveats: At C4D1, TCR diversity had climbed significantly for CD4+ cells, though not for CD8+ cells. Newly diagnosed patients reportedly trailed healthy donors in baseline TCR diversity.

Germline V CDR1 and CDR2: SGHVS, FQNEAQ. This CDR3 has 14 amino acids. Trimming shortened V by 2 bases and J by 6 bases, and 12 bases separated the two germline ends. As concerns this clone: Its antigen remains unidentified.

Here immunoSEQ multiplex PCR was the method, and the copy in TCRdb shows in-frame clones only, minus some. The sample has approximately 19,000 clones, roughly 90% seen once. Time point given: cycle 4 day 1 (C4D1), after five to seven weeks of nivolumab. All patients relapsed after autologous stem cell transplantation, and brentuximab vedotin exposure varied. Magnetic negative selection, applied to thawed PBMCs, was used to isolate the CD8+ T cells. Progressive disease, partial response or complete response was each patient's best response. J is TRBJ2-3 and V is TRBV7-8; D unclear. The source material was CD8+ T cells from blood, sampled before the fourth cycle of nivolumab. The origin of this receptor is a human donor with classical Hodgkin lymphoma. CDR3 sequence reads: CASSLTLRRDTQYF. The CDR3 region has the DNA TGTGCCAGCAGCTTAACGTTGAGGCGGGATACGCAGTATTTT.